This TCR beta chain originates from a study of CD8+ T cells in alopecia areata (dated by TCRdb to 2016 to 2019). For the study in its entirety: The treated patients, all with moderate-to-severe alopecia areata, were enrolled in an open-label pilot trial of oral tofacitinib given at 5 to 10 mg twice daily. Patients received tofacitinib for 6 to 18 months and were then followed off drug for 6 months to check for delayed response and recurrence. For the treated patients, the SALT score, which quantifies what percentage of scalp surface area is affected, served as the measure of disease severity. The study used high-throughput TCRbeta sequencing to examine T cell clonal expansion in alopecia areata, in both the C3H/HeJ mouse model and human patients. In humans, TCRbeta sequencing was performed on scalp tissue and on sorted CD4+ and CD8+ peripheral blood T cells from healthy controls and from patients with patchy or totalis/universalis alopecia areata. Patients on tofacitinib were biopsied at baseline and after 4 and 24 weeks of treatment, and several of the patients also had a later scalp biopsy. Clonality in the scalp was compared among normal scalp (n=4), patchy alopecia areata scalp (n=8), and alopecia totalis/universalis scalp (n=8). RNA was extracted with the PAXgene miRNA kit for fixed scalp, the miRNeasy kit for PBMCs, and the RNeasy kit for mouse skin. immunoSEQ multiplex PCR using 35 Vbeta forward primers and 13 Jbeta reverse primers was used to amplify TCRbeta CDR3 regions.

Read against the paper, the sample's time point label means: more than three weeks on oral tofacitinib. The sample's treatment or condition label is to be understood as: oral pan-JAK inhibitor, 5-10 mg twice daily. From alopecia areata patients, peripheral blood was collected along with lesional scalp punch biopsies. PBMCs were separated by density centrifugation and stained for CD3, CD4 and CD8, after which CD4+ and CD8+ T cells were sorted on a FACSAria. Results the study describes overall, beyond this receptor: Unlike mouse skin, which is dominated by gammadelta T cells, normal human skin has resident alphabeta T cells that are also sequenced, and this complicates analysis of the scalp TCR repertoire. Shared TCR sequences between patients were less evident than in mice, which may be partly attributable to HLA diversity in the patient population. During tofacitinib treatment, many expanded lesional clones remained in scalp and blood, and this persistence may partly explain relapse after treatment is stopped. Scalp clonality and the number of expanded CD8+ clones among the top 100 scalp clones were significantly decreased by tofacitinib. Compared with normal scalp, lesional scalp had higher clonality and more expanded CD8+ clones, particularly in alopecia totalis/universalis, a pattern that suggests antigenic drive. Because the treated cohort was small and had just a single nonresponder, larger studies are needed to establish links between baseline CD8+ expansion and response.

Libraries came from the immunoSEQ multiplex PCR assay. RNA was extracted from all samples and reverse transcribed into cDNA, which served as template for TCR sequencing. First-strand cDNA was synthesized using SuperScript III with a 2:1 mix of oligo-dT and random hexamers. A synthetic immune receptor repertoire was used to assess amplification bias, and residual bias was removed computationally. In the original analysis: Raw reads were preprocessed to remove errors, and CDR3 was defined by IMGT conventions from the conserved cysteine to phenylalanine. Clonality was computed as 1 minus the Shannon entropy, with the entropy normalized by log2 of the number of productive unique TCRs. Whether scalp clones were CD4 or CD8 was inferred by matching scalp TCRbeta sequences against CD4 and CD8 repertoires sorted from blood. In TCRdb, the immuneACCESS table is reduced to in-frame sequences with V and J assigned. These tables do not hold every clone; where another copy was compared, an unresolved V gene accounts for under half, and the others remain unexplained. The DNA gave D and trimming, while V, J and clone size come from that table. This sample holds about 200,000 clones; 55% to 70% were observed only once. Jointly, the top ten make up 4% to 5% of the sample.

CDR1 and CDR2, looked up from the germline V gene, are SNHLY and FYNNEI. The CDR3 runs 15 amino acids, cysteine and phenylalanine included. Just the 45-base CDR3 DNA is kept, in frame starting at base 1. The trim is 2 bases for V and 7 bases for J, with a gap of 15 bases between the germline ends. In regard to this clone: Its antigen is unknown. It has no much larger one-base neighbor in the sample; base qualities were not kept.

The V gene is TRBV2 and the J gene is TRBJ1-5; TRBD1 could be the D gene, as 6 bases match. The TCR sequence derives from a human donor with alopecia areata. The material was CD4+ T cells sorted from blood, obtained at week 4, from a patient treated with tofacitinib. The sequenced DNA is TGTGCCAGCAGTGAAATCCCCACCGGGGGCCAGCCCCAGCATTTT. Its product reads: CASSEIPTGGQPQHF. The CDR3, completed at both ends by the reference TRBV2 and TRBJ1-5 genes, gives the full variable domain EPEVTQTPSHQVTQMGQEVILRCVPISNHLYFYWYRQILGQKVEFLVSFYNNEISEKSEIFDDQFSVERPDGSNFTLKIRSTKLEDSAMYFCASSEIPTGGQPQHFGDGTRLSIL.